This T cell receptor beta chain originates from a study of T cell repertoires in cytomegalovirus infection. Study details: Both recently identified HLA-C-restricted and well-studied HLA-B-restricted CMV epitopes were used in the study. Indications came from public TCR beta signatures; they pointed to CMV infection and to a matching HLA type. Study-wide results and limits: The ex vivo response showed dominance by HLA-C-restricted CMV-specific TCR beta clonotypes.

A single record per CDR3 protein comes from TCRdb applying MiXCR to the reads. This table holds under 350,000 distinct CDR3 sequences, roughly a fifth found once. CDR3 length: 16 amino acids. V gave up 2 bases and J gave up 1 base, with 13 bases separating them. Germline CDR1 MDHEN, CDR2 SYDVKM. Comments on this clonotype: Its antigen is as yet unknown.

Specimen: cultured PBMCs, collected from culture after CMV antigen stimulation. This receptor was obtained from a human donor in good health (CMV status not recorded). Some clones in this sample may be carry-over from other donors' samples. This chain uses TRBV28 with TRBJ2-3, with D possibly being TRBD1 (5 bases). The CDR3 nucleotides are TGTGCCAGCAGTTTACGTCAGGGATTCGGCACAGATACGCAGTATTTT. Translated, it gives CASSLRQGFGTDTQYF. Based on the CDR3 plus reference TRBV28 and TRBJ2-3, the full variable domain is DVKVTQSSRYLVKRTGEKVFLECVQDMDHENMFWYRQDPGLGLRLIYFSYDVKMKEKGDIPEGYSVSREKKERFSLILESASTNQTSMYLCASSLRQGFGTDTQYFGPGTRLTVL.